These 22 T cell receptor beta chains were all obtained from the same sample, sequenced in a study of blood T cell repertoires in COVID-19. Data came from immunoSEQ multiplex PCR; TCRdb stores just in-frame clones and leaves some out. The sample includes 200,000 to 250,000 clones, 86% of them seen just once. Sequencing was performed on PBMCs or T cells enriched from blood (not recorded which). The receptors were gathered from a woman between 50 and 59 years old who had recovered from COVID-19.

This rearrangement joins TRBV7-2 to TRBJ2-3; 14 nucleotides line up with TRBD2. Per the germline V gene, CDR1 is SGHTA and CDR2 is FQGNSA. The V segment lost 5 bases and the J segment 9 bases; nucleotides outside the gene matches: 10. The CDR3 covers 16 residues. The CDR3 protein is CASSPRGLAGVGTQYF. The CDR3 DNA follows: TGTGCCAGCAGCCCCCGGGGACTAGCGGGGGTGGGAACGCAGTATTTT.

This sequence joins TRBV28 and TRBJ2-2; no definite D call. This CDR3 is built from 14 residues. CDR1 is MDHEN, CDR2 SYDVKM, per germline. V was shortened by 2 bases and J by 3 bases, with 7 bases between the two germline ends. The CDR3 loop reads CASSLGRYTGELFF. The CDR3 DNA reads as TGTGCCAGCAGTTTAGGGCGATACACCGGGGAGCTGTTTTTT.

The chain is built from TRBV9 and TRBJ2-2, with a tentative D call TRBD2 (5 bases). Per the germline V gene, CDR1 is SGDLS and CDR2 is YYNGEE. With 0 bases removed from V and 0 bases from J, the gap between germline ends came to 9 bases. This CDR3 has 16 amino acids. The CDR3 protein is CASSVVEGANTGELFF. The DNA of the CDR3 is TGTGCCAGCAGCGTAGTTGAGGGTGCGAACACCGGGGAGCTGTTTTTT.

V usage is TRBV5-4 and J usage is TRBJ2-5, with 8 positions matching TRBD1. The V gene end was trimmed by 2 bases and the J gene end by 5 bases; junction bases not matched to a gene: 5. CDR3 length: 14 residues. Per the germline V gene, CDR1 is SGHNT and CDR2 is YYREEE (reference sequence). This CDR3 reads CASSLGQGGETQYF. The CDR3, as DNA: TGTGCCAGCAGCTTAGGACAGGGTGGTGAGACCCAGTACTTC.

Concerning this clone: The junction does not match germline at one end; this may be a read error. This chain links TRBV9 with TRBJ1-6; 8 nucleotides align to TRBD1. The CDR3 covers 16 residues. Germline CDR1 reads SGDLS; CDR2 reads YYNGEE. CDR3 nucleotide sequence: TGTGCCAGCAGCGTTTCAGGGGGCTCCGATAATTCACCCCTCCACTTT. Amino acids: CASSVSGGSDNSPLHF.

The rearrangement uses TRBV7-9 and TRBJ2-5; 12 nucleotides align to TRBD2. The CDR3 is 17 residues long. The J segment lost 5 bases and the V segment lost 8 bases, leaving 15 bases of the junction unmatched. The germline gives CDR1 SEHNR, CDR2 FQNEAQ (reference sequence). CDR3: CASGASGGVLLRETQYF. CDR3 DNA: TGTGCCAGCGGGGCTAGCGGGGGGGTACTACTGCGGGAGACCCAGTACTTC.

The chain has TRBV2 and TRBJ1-4; TRBD1 matches at 10 bases. Unmatched junction bases numbered 8, after V lost 5 bases and J lost 8 bases. Germline values: CDR1 SNHLY, CDR2 FYNNEI. The CDR3 runs 15 residues. The DNA of the CDR3 is TGTGCCAGCAGTACCCGACAGGGGGCGGGAGAAAAACTGTTTTTT. Protein: CASSTRQGAGEKLFF.

The table lists this clone with a count of one. The chain carries TRBV6-5 and TRBJ2-7; D is unclear. Germline V lookup: CDR1 MNHEY, CDR2 SVGAGI. This CDR3 contains 13 residues. V was cut by 6 bases and J by 2 bases, with 11 bases left in between. This CDR3 reads CASSLQPAYEQYF. As DNA, the CDR3 is TGTGCCAGCAGCCTACAGCCGGCCTACGAGCAGTACTTC.

The CDR3 coding sequence is TGTGCCAGCAGCCCCCGGGGGGTTAGCGGGAGGACTTACACGTTCTTC. Its protein product is CASSPRGVSGRTYTFF. J is TRBJ2-1 and V is TRBV28, with 10 bases matching TRBD2. Germline V gives CDR1 MDHEN, CDR2 SYDVKM. V was clipped by 6 bases and J by 15 bases; unmatched bases: 20. The CDR3 loop spans 16 amino acids.

The chain joins TRBV5-6 to TRBJ2-5; weak D call: TRBD1 (6 bases). This CDR3 is built from 14 residues. CDR1 SGHDT and CDR2 YYEEEE come from the germline V gene. Deletions cut 3 bases from V and 4 bases from J, with 13 bases between. The CDR3 here is CASSWFGDTETQYF. DNA for the CDR3: TGTGCCAGCAGCTGGTTCGGGGACACAGAGACCCAGTACTTC.

This sequence joins TRBV9 and TRBJ2-7; 8 positions agree with TRBD1. Germline CDR1 SGDLS, CDR2 YYNGEE. The length of the CDR3 is 16 residues. V was clipped by 0 bases and J by 4 bases; unmatched bases: 9. This CDR3 reads CASSVGPSGQVYEQYF. CDR3 nucleotides: TGTGCCAGCAGCGTAGGCCCCTCGGGACAGGTATACGAGCAGTACTTC.

This chain joins TRBV30 and TRBJ2-7; possible D gene TRBD2, 5 bases. V lost 0 bases to trimming and J lost 4 bases, with 13 bases between them. The CDR3 loop spans 14 amino acids. Germline assignment: CDR1 GTSNPN and CDR2 SVGIG (reference sequence). CDR3 coding DNA: TGTGCCTGGAGTGTAGGTGCGGGCAGATACGAGCAGTACTTC. Its protein product is CAWSVGAGRYEQYF.

The V and J genes are TRBV2 and TRBJ1-5, with D perhaps TRBD1 (6 bases). This CDR3 region has 15 residues. The V and J ends lost 8 bases and 0 bases respectively, with 14 bases between them. The germline CDR1 and CDR2 sequences are SNHLY and FYNNEI. DNA for the CDR3: TGTGCCAGCGACCCGGACAGATATAGCAATCAGCCCCAGCATTTT. This gives the protein CASDPDRYSNQPQHF.

The rearrangement uses TRBV7-6 and TRBJ2-3, with 8 bases identical to TRBD2. From germline, CDR1 is SGHVS and CDR2 FNYEAQ. This CDR3 has 15 residues. The junction had 9 bases not matched to a gene; V was cut back by 5 bases and J by 5 bases. CDR3 DNA: TGTGCCAGCAGCCGAGCGGGGGCGGTGGGAGATACGCAGTATTTT. As protein: CASSRAGAVGDTQYF.

The rearrangement uses TRBV5-1 and TRBJ1-1; perhaps TRBD1 as D (5 bases). Trimming removed 0 bases from V and 7 bases from J, with 16 bases in between. Germline V gene sequence: CDR1 SGHRS, CDR2 YFSETQ. The CDR3 has 15 residues. CDR3 coding DNA: TGCGCCAGCAGCTTGGCCGCGGGGGTCCAATTTGAAGCTTTCTTT. Protein sequence: CASSLAAGVQFEAFF.

The chain carries TRBV5-5 and TRBJ2-1, with TRBD2 identical over 11 bases. The V and J ends lost 0 bases and 0 bases, in that order; junction bases with no gene match: 5. This CDR3 has 18 residues. Germline V lookup: CDR1 SGHKS, CDR2 YYEKEE (reference sequence). As DNA, the CDR3 is TGTGCCAGCAGCTTGGCTAGCGGGGGGCCGAGCTCCTACAATGAGCAGTTCTTC. Translated: CASSLASGGPSSYNEQFF.

The chain combines TRBV5-1 with TRBJ2-1, with a weak D call TRBD1 (5 bases). The CDR3 is 18 amino acids. With 2 bases removed from V and 0 bases from J, the gap between germline ends came to 18 bases. The V gene's germline CDR1 is SGHRS and CDR2 YFSETQ. The CDR3 sequence is CASSFLPLTGSSYNEQFF. The CDR3 nucleotides read TGCGCCAGCAGCTTCCTTCCCTTAACAGGTTCCTCCTACAATGAGCAGTTCTTC.

J is TRBJ1-2 and V is TRBV30; no firm D call. Trimming shortened V by 3 bases and J by 5 bases, and 16 bases separated the two germline ends. The CDR3 runs 14 residues. Germline assignment: CDR1 GTSNPN and CDR2 SVGIG (reference sequence). The CDR3 nucleotides read TGTGCCTGGAGCGTGGGCCTCGATCAATATGGCTACACCTTC. Encoded protein: CAWSVGLDQYGYTF. The full variable domain, with the rest looked up from reference TRBV30 and TRBJ1-2, is SQTIHQWPATLVQPVGSPLSLECTVEGTSNPNLYWYRQAAGRGLQLLFYSVGIGQISSEVPQNLSASRPQDRQFILSSKKLLLSDSGFYLCAWSVGLDQYGYTFGSGTRLTVV.

The chain joins TRBV11-3 to TRBJ2-1; a possible D gene is TRBD2 (5 bases). CDR3 length equals 12 residues. CDR1 and CDR2 (germline): SGHNT, YENEEA. Trimming removed 1 base from V and 12 bases from J, with 10 bases in between. The CDR3 sequence is CASSLALRVQFF. In nucleotides, the CDR3 is TGTGCCAGCAGCTTAGCCTTGAGGGTGCAGTTCTTC.

The chain is built from TRBV7-2 and TRBJ2-7; D may be TRBD2 (5 bases). V dropped 0 bases and J dropped 0 bases, with 9 bases sitting between them. The germline CDR1 and CDR2 sequences are SGHTA and FQGNSA. This CDR3 is 15 amino acids long. This CDR3 is CASSLAVTSSYEQYF. CDR3 in DNA: TGTGCCAGCAGCTTAGCGGTAACTAGCTCCTACGAGCAGTACTTC.

The chain uses TRBV30 and TRBJ2-5, with D possibly being TRBD2 (6 bases). Trimming shortened V by 1 base and J by 2 bases, and 14 bases separated the two germline ends. The germline CDR1 and CDR2 sequences are GTSNPN and SVGIG (reference sequence). CDR3 size: 15 residues. CDR3 DNA: TGTGCCTGGAGTGGGGAGGAGGCAGAGCAAGAGACCCAGTACTTC. Protein sequence: CAWSGEEAEQETQYF.

The rearrangement uses TRBV6-2 or TRBV6-3 and TRBJ1-5; a possible D gene is TRBD1 (6 bases). The CDR3 is 14 amino acids. V was cut by 2 bases and J by 4 bases, with 9 bases left in between. Germline CDR1 is MNHEY and CDR2 is SVGEGT. Written as DNA, the CDR3 is TGTGCCAGCAGTTACAGCACAGGGAATCAGCCCCAGCATTTT. Translated: CASSYSTGNQPQHF.